This TCR beta chain stems from a study of cytomegalovirus exposure and HLA in healthy donors. Study summary: Among the 400 or so donors who were genotyped, roughly 86% fell in the genetic ancestry cluster that is associated with self-reported Caucasian donors. Study-level findings and limits: Later analysis suggested most CMV-associated TCR beta chains were HLA-restricted.

This cohort consisted of healthy bone marrow donors. With 60 Vbeta and 13 Jbeta primers, the PCR was carried out. Profiled with immunoSEQ multiplex PCR; TCRdb holds only in-frame clones, not every one. The table lists about 210,000 clones, 80% to 90% of them singletons. As to this clone: The antigen is unknown.

The TCR was taken from a man between 40 and 49 years old in good health and CMV-seropositive. Sequenced sample: PBMCs.

Here the CDR3 reads CASSVAGTINEQFF. For the CDR3, the DNA is TGTGCCAGCAGCGTAGCGGGAACCATTAATGAGCAGTTCTTC. This sequence joins TRBV9 and TRBJ2-1; a possible D gene is TRBD2 (5 bases). V lost 0 bases to trimming and J lost 7 bases, with 11 bases between them. The length of the CDR3 is 14 residues. The germline gives CDR1 SGDLS, CDR2 YYNGEE.